This passage covers 4 T cell receptor beta chains from one sample sequenced in a study of blood T cell repertoires in COVID-19 (TCRdb year 2020). Receptor libraries were prepared by the immunoSEQ multiplex PCR assay. As stored in TCRdb, this immuneACCESS dataset retains in-frame rearrangements with V and J assigned. A fraction of the clones does not appear; measured against another copy, unresolved V genes explain less than half of the discrepancy, and the remainder lacks a known reason. The sample yields about 240,000 clones; 82% were counted once. About an eighth of the sample rests with the top ten. Sequencing was performed on peripheral blood. These receptors were taken from a woman aged 55-69 years with active or convalescent COVID-19.

Concerning this clone: Distinct nucleotide sequences in the sample also encode this CDR3. The chain links TRBV6-5 to TRBJ1-2; TRBD1 is a possible D gene (6 bases). V was pared by 0 bases and J by 3 bases, with 8 bases between. The CDR3 covers 14 residues. Germline assignment: CDR1 MNHEY and CDR2 SVGAGI. The CDR3 DNA reads as TGTGCCAGCAGTTACTCAACAGGGTACTATGGCTACACCTTC. Translation gives CASSYSTGYYGYTF.

This rearrangement joins TRBV19 to TRBJ1-3, with TRBD1 matching over 7 bases. The germline V gene encodes CDR1 LNHDA and CDR2 SQIVND (reference sequence). Losses at the gene ends were 7 bases for V and 0 bases for J; bases not matched to a gene: 9. The length of the CDR3 is 16 residues. The CDR3 loop reads CASTQTGSVSGNTIYF. CDR3 nucleotides: TGTGCCAGTACCCAGACAGGGAGCGTCTCTGGAAACACCATATATTTT.

The J gene is TRBJ1-3, the V gene TRBV3-1 (or the pseudogene TRBV3-2), with D unresolved. This CDR3 comprises 13 residues. V lost 3 bases and J lost 4, with 7 bases in between. The V gene's germline CDR1 is LGHDT and CDR2 YNNKEL (reference sequence). The CDR3 spells CASSQSNGNTIYF. CDR3 sequence (DNA): TGTGCCAGCAGCCAGAGTAACGGAAACACCATATATTTT.

The chain is built from TRBV6-2 or TRBV6-3 and TRBJ2-3; 16 nucleotides match TRBD2. The germline CDR1 and CDR2 sequences are MNHEY and SVGEGT. The trim removed 2 bases at V and 6 bases at J, leaving 14 bases unmatched. The CDR3 has 20 amino acids. This CDR3 reads CASSYALTGTSGGARDTQYF. Written as DNA, the CDR3 is TGTGCCAGCAGTTACGCTTTAACCGGGACTAGCGGGGGGGCCCGGGATACGCAGTATTTT.